These 22 T cell receptor beta chains were all obtained from the same sample, sequenced in a study of blood T cell repertoires in COVID-19. The repertoire was sequenced with immunoSEQ multiplex PCR; TCRdb's copy has only in-frame clones and lacks some. In the table there are around 67,000 clones, around four fifths of which are singletons. The source material was peripheral blood. The receptors stem from a man aged 45-65 years with active COVID-19.

The CDR3 bases are TGTGCCAGCAGTTACAGAACAGGGGCTGAAGCTTTCTTT. This codes for CASSYRTGAEAFF. The chain uses TRBV6-2 or TRBV6-3 and TRBJ1-1; 7 bases agree with TRBD1. J was trimmed by 6 bases and V by 2 bases; bases with no gene match: 3. This CDR3 is 13 amino acids long. CDR1 MNHEY and CDR2 SVGEGT come from the germline V gene.

The V gene is TRBV6-5, the J gene TRBJ2-7; 10 bases line up with TRBD1. This CDR3 comprises 15 residues. J gave up 4 bases and V 7 bases, and 10 bases lay outside the gene matches. Germline loops: CDR1 MNHEY, CDR2 SVGAGI. CDR3: CASTSPGQGRYEQYF. In DNA form, the CDR3 reads TGTGCCAGCACCTCCCCGGGACAGGGGAGGTACGAGCAGTACTTC.

The rearrangement joins TRBV5-1 to TRBJ2-1; 14 nucleotides match TRBD2. The ends lost 4 bases at V and 2 bases at J; junction bases unmatched: 20. CDR1 is SGHRS and CDR2 is YFSETQ in the germline V gene. This CDR3 contains 22 residues. This chain's CDR3 is CASSRWSSPGTSGSSAYNEQFF. In DNA, the CDR3 is TGCGCCAGCAGCCGCTGGTCATCTCCCGGGACTAGCGGGAGCAGTGCCTACAATGAGCAGTTCTTC.

This clone has only a few counts. The J gene is TRBJ1-2, the V gene TRBV7-8; no clear D gene. The CDR3 has 12 amino acids. The V and J ends lost 2 bases and 8 bases respectively, with 9 bases between them. Germline CDR1 is SGHVS and CDR2 is FQNEAQ. This CDR3 reads CASSLSQRGYTF. CDR3 sequence (DNA): TGTGCCAGCAGCTTAAGCCAGAGGGGCTACACCTTC.

The chain employs TRBV11-2 and TRBJ2-5, with 7 bases lining up with TRBD2. The CDR3 contains 16 residues. V lost 4 bases to trimming and J lost 5 bases; unmatched junction nucleotides: 13. CDR1 is SGHAT and CDR2 is FQNNGV in the germline V gene. For the CDR3, the DNA is TGTGCCAGCAGCTCTTCCCGGGGGGAGGGCCTTGAGACCCAGTACTTC. Protein sequence: CASSSSRGEGLETQYF. Full variable domain (outside the CDR3, taken from reference TRBV11-2 and TRBJ2-5): EAGVAQSPRYKIIEKRQSVAFWCNPISGHATLYWYQQILGQGPKLLIQFQNNGVVDDSQLPKDRFSAERLKGVDSTLKIQPAKLEDSAVYLCASSSSRGEGLETQYFGPGTRLLVL.

This clone came up a few times. V usage is TRBV28 and J usage is TRBJ1-4; tentatively, D is TRBD1 (6 bases). There are 16 residues in the CDR3. Germline CDR1 is MDHEN and CDR2 is SYDVKM. Trimming pared 3 bases from V and 4 bases from J, leaving 15 bases between. In nucleotides, the CDR3 is TGTGCCAGCAGTTTTGGGGGGGAAGGGGGTAATGAAAAACTGTTTTTT. The encoded protein is CASSFGGEGGNEKLFF.

This chain joins TRBV5-1 and TRBJ2-2; TRBD1 is a possible D gene (5 bases). Deletions cut 4 bases from V and 0 bases from J, with 13 bases between. The CDR3 has 16 amino acids. Germline-derived CDR1 and CDR2 are SGHRS and YFSETQ. This CDR3 is CASSHGQATNTGELFF. The CDR3 DNA is TGCGCCAGCAGCCACGGACAAGCAACGAACACCGGGGAGCTGTTTTTT.

V usage is TRBV9 and J usage is TRBJ2-2; possible D gene TRBD2, 6 bases. This CDR3 contains 16 residues. Germline-derived CDR1 and CDR2 are SGDLS and YYNGEE. Trimming took off 0 bases at V and 2 bases at J, with 11 bases between the two ends. CDR3 residues: CASSVGDSGNTGELFF. CDR3 DNA: TGTGCCAGCAGCGTAGGTGATAGCGGCAACACCGGGGAGCTGTTTTTT.

This chain connects TRBV5-4 to TRBJ2-3, with D possibly matching TRBD1 (6 bases). Germline loops: CDR1 SGHNT, CDR2 YYREEE (reference sequence). V lost 3 bases and J lost 6, with 14 bases in between. This CDR3 has 14 amino acids. The CDR3 DNA reads TGTGCCAGCAGCTCCCCAAGGGGGACGGATACGCAGTATTTT. It codes for CASSSPRGTDTQYF.

This clone came up a few times. V usage is TRBV5-4 and J usage is TRBJ1-5; tentative D call: TRBD1 (5 bases). V shed 1 base and J shed 7 bases, with 12 bases lying between them. Germline lookup yields CDR1 SGHNT and CDR2 YYREEE (reference sequence). This CDR3 has 14 amino acids. CDR3: CASSLQGRRQPQHF. For the CDR3, the DNA is TGTGCCAGCAGCTTGCAGGGAAGGAGACAGCCCCAGCATTTT.

The V gene is TRBV2, the J gene TRBJ2-7; TRBD1 matches 9 bases. The length of the CDR3 is 16 residues. The ends lost 7 bases at V and 5 bases at J; junction bases unmatched: 15. Germline V gene sequence: CDR1 SNHLY, CDR2 FYNNEI. In nucleotides, the CDR3 is TGTGCCAGCACCAGGGGGGGACAGGGCGCCCTGGACGAGCAGTACTTC. Translation gives CASTRGGQGALDEQYF.

The chain carries TRBV5-1 and TRBJ1-5; D gene ambiguous. The CDR3 totals 13 residues. The V end lost 1 base, the J end lost 3 bases, and 5 bases lay between the germline ends. From germline, CDR1 is SGHRS and CDR2 YFSETQ. CDR3 sequence reads: CASSLTVNQPQHF. In DNA form, the CDR3 reads TGCGCCAGCAGCTTGACGGTCAATCAGCCCCAGCATTTT. The full variable domain, its missing parts supplied by reference TRBV5-1 and TRBJ1-5, is KAGVTQTPRYLIKTRGQQVTLSCSPISGHRSVSWYQQTPGQGLQFLFEYFSETQRNKGNFPGRFSGRQFSNSRSEMNVSTLELGDSALYLCASSLTVNQPQHFGDGTRLSIL.

The chain couples TRBV11-3 to TRBJ2-5; 9 bases align to TRBD2. Germline CDR1 reads SGHNT; CDR2 reads YENEEA. This CDR3 is 16 amino acids long. V lost 1 base to trimming and J lost 2 bases; unmatched junction nucleotides: 5. CDR3 coding DNA: TGTGCCAGCAGCTTAGGGTTGGCGGGGGGGCAAGAGACCCAGTACTTC. It is translated as CASSLGLAGGQETQYF. Filled out from reference TRBV11-3 and TRBJ2-5, the complete variable domain reads EAGVVQSPRYKIIEKKQPVAFWCNPISGHNTLYWYLQNLGQGPELLIRYENEEAVDDSQLPKDRFSAERLKGVDSTLKIQPAELGDSAVYLCASSLGLAGGQETQYFGPGTRLLVL.

This sequence joins TRBV4-1 and TRBJ1-2, with D possibly matching TRBD1 (6 bases). V gave up 5 bases and J gave up 8 bases, with 18 bases separating them. CDR1 MGHRA and CDR2 YSYEKL come from the germline V gene. CDR3 length equals 14 residues. The CDR3 bases are TGCGCCAGCAGCACCTCCGGGACAAACAAAGGCTACACCTTC. Its translation is CASSTSGTNKGYTF.

The V gene is TRBV5-6, the J gene TRBJ2-5, with TRBD1 identical over 7 bases. There are 15 residues in the CDR3. The V segment lost 1 base and the J segment 2 bases; nucleotides outside the gene matches: 5. Germline values: CDR1 SGHDT, CDR2 YYEEEE. This chain's CDR3 is CASSLRGTEQETQYF. The CDR3 bases are TGTGCCAGCAGCTTGAGGGGGACAGAACAAGAGACCCAGTACTTC.

The chain carries TRBV30 and TRBJ2-7; possible D gene TRBD2, 6 bases. The CDR3 is made up of 14 amino acids. V was cut by 1 base and J by 0 bases, with 10 bases left in between. The germline V gene has CDR1 GTSNPN and CDR2 SVGIG (reference sequence). DNA of the CDR3: TGTGCCTGGAGTGGGGACTCCCGCTCCTACGAGCAGTACTTC. Protein: CAWSGDSRSYEQYF.

The chain recombines TRBV5-8 with TRBJ2-7; 9 nucleotides align to TRBD1. This CDR3 comprises 12 residues. Trimming removed 4 bases from V and 6 bases from J; junction bases left unmatched: 2. The germline CDR1 and CDR2 sequences are SGHTS and YDEGEE. Written as DNA, the CDR3 is TGTGCCAGCAGCCGGACAGGGGTCGAGCAGTACTTC. Its translation: CASSRTGVEQYF.

The V call is TRBV2, the J call TRBJ1-4; unclear D gene. V lost 2 bases and J lost 4, with 8 bases in between. The CDR3 length is 14 residues. Germline V CDR1 and CDR2: SNHLY, FYNNEI. Written as DNA, the CDR3 is TGTGCCAGCAGTGAAACTCGCGTTAATGAAAAACTGTTTTTT. Protein product: CASSETRVNEKLFF.

The CDR3 protein is CASSQDAGKAYEQYF. The CDR3 DNA reads as TGTGCCAGCAGCCAAGATGCAGGGAAAGCCTACGAGCAGTACTTC. The chain links TRBV3-1 (or the pseudogene TRBV3-2) to TRBJ2-7; maybe TRBD1 (5 bases). Germline V gene lookup returns CDR1 LGHDT and CDR2 YNNKEL (reference sequence). V was cut by 0 bases and J by 2 bases, with 11 bases left in between. The CDR3 is made up of 15 amino acids.

This chain uses TRBV10-3 with TRBJ2-7, with D perhaps TRBD1 (8 bases). The CDR3 totals 15 residues. The germline V gene has CDR1 ENHRY and CDR2 SYGVKD. The V end was cut by 6 bases, the J end by 3 bases, with 18 bases between. CDR3 loop: CAISWTGRAYYEQYF. The CDR3 DNA follows: TGTGCCATCAGCTGGACAGGGAGGGCTTACTACGAGCAGTACTTC.

The chain combines TRBV12-3 or TRBV12-4 with TRBJ2-2; the D is unclear. Trimming shortened V by 6 bases and J by 5 bases, and 10 bases separated the two germline ends. The CDR3 covers 13 residues. CDR3 sequence (DNA): TGTGCCAGCAGCCCCCTCGGTACCGGGGAGCTGTTTTTT. Residues: CASSPLGTGELFF.

The chain links TRBV7-9 to TRBJ2-7, with 8 bases fitting TRBD1. Germline CDR1 and CDR2: SEHNR and FQNEAQ (reference sequence). The J segment lost 2 bases and the V segment lost 7 bases, leaving 7 bases of the junction unmatched. The CDR3 is made up of 14 amino acids. Here the CDR3 reads CASNLDRAPYEQYF. Written as DNA, the CDR3 is TGTGCCAGCAACTTGGACAGGGCCCCCTACGAGCAGTACTTC.